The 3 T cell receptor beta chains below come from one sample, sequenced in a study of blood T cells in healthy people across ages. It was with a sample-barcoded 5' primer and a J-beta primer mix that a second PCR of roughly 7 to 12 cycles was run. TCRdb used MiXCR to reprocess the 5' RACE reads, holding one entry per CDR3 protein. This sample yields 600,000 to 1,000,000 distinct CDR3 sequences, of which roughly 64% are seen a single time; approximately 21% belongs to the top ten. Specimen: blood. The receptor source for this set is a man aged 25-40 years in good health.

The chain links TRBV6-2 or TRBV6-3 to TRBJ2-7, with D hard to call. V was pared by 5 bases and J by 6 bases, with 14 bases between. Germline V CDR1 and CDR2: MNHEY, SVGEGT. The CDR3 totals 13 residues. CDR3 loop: CASSNFVSREQYF. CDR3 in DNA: TGTGCCAGCAGTAACTTCGTTTCGCGCGAGCAGTACTTC.

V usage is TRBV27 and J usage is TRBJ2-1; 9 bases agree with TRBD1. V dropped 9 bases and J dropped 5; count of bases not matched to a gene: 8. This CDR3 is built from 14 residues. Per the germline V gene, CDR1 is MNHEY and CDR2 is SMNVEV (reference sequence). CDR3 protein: CASAHRDRDNEQFF. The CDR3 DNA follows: TGTGCCAGTGCCCACCGGGACAGGGACAATGAGCAGTTCTTC.

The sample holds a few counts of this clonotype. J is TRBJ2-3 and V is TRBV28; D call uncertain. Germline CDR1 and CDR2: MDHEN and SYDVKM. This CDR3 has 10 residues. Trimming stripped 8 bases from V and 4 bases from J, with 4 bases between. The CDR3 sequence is CASSSDTQYF. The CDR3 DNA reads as TGTGCCAGCTCCTCAGATACGCAGTATTTT.